This T cell receptor (beta chain) was recovered during a study of cytomegalovirus exposure and HLA in healthy donors. Use of 60 Vbeta and 13 Jbeta primers characterized the PCR. Sequencing used immunoSEQ multiplex PCR; TCRdb keeps in-frame clones, though not all of them. The sample has about 220,000 clones; around four fifths are singletons. With regard to this clone: As yet, its antigen is unknown.

Trimming at V came to 4 bases and at J to 4 bases, leaving 12 bases not matched to a gene. The CDR3 is made up of 16 amino acids. Germline V lookup: CDR1 MNHNS, CDR2 SASEGT. The donors gave bone marrow, and they were healthy. Study results and limitations: 87-base-pair reads could not separate some V segments, including TRBV6-2 and TRBV6-3. While the bulk of TCR sequences proved rare, some public TCRs turned up in many donors.

Sequencing was performed on PBMCs. The rearrangement joins TRBV6-1 to TRBJ2-5; 7 bases map to TRBD1. The origin of this receptor is a boy aged 2 to 10 in good health and CMV-seronegative. For the CDR3, the DNA is TGTGCCAGCAGTGTTGACAGGGACGCCATAGGAGAGACCCAGTACTTC. Translation: CASSVDRDAIGETQYF.